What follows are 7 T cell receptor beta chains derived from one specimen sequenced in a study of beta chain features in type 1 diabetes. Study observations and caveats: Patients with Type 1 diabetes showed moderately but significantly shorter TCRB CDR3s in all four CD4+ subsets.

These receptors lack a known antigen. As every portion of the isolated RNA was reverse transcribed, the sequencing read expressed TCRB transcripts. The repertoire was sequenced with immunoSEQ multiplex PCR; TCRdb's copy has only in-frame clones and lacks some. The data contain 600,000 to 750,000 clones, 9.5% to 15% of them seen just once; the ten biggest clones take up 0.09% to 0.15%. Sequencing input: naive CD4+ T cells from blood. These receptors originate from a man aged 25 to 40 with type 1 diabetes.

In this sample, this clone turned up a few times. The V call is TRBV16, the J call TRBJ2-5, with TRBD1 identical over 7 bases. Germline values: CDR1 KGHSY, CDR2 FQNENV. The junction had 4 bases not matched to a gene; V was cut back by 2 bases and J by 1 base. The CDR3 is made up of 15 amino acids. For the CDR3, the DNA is TGTGCCAGCAGCCAAAACAGGGGACCCCAAGAGACCCAGTACTTC. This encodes CASSQNRGPQETQYF.

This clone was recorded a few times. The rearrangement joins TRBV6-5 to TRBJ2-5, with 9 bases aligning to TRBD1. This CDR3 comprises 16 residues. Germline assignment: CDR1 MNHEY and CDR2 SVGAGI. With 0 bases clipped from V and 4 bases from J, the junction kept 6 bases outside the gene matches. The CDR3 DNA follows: TGTGCCAGCAGTTACTCCGGACAGGGGCAAGGAGAGACCCAGTACTTC. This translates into CASSYSGQGQGETQYF.

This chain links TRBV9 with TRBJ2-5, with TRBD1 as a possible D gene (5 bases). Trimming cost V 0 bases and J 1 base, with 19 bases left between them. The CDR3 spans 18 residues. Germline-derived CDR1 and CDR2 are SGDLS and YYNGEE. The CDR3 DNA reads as TGTGCCAGCAGCGTAGCTACTGGGGCTACCACGTCCCAAGAGACCCAGTACTTC. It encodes CASSVATGATTSQETQYF.

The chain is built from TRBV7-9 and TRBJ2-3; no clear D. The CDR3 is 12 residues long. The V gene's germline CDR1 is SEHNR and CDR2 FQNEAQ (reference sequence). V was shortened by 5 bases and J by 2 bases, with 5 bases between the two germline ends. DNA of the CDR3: TGTGCCAGCAGCCAGCTCACAGATACGCAGTATTTT. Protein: CASSQLTDTQYF.

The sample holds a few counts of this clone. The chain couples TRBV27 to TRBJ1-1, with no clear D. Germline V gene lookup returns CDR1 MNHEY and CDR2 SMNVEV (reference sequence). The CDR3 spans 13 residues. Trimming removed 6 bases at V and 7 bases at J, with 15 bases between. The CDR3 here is CASSRRGISEAFF. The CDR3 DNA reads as TGTGCCAGCAGCCGCCGCGGGATAAGTGAAGCTTTCTTT.

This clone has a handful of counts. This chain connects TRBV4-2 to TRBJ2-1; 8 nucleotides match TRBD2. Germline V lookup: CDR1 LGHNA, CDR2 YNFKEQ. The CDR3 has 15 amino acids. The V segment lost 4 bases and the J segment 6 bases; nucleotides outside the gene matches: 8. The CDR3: CASSPQSGGTNEQFF. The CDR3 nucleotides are TGTGCCAGCAGCCCACAAAGCGGGGGTACCAATGAGCAGTTCTTC.

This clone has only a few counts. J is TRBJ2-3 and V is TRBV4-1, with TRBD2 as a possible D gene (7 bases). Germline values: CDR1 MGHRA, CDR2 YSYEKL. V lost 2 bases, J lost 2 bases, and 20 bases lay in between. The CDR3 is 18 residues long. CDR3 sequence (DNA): TGCGCCAGCAGCCAACGGGATCTCCTGGCGGGGGCCACAGATACGCAGTATTTT. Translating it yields CASSQRDLLAGATDTQYF.